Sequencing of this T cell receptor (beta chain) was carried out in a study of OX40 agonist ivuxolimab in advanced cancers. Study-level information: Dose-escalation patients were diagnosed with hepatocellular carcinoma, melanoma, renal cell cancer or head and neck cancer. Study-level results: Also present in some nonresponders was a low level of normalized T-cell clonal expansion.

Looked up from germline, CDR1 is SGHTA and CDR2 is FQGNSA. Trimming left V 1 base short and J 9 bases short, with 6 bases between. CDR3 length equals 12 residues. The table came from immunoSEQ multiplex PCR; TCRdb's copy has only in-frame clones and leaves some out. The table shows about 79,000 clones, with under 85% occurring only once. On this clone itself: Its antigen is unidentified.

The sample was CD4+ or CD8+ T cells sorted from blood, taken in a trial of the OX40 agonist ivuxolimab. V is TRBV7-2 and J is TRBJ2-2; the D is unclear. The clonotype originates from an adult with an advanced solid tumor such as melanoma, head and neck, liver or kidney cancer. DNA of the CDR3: TGTGCCAGCAGCTTAGATCACTGGGAGCTGTTTTTT. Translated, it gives CASSLDHWELFF.